Detailed here is one TCR beta chain. These data belong to a study of metastatic and nonmetastatic thyroid tumors. With MiXCR, TCRdb reprocessed the PCR reads. The data hold around 9,000 clones, with around 40% observed a single time. Not a single patient had been given any form of treatment at any point before undergoing thyroid surgery. Trimming removed 3 bases from V and 4 bases from J, with 16 bases in between. The germline V gene encodes CDR1 SGDLS and CDR2 YYNGEE. There are 16 residues in the CDR3. The receptor was isolated from a male donor with papillary thyroid cancer or a benign thyroid nodule (not recorded which). Some clones in this sample may be carry-over from other donors' samples. The chain couples TRBV9 to TRBJ2-2; possibly TRBD1 for D (6 bases). The specimen was tumor tissue. The CDR3 reads CASSATGRSATGELFF. In nucleotides, the CDR3 is TGTGCCAGCAGCGCTACAGGGCGGAGTGCCACCGGGGAGCTGTTTTTT. Full variable domain (missing parts from reference TRBV9 and TRBJ2-2): DSGVTQTPKHLITATGQRVTLRCSPRSGDLSVYWYQQSLDQGLQFLIQYYNGEERAKGNILERFSAQQFPDLHSELNLSSLELGDSALYFCASSATGRSATGELFFGEGSRLTVL.